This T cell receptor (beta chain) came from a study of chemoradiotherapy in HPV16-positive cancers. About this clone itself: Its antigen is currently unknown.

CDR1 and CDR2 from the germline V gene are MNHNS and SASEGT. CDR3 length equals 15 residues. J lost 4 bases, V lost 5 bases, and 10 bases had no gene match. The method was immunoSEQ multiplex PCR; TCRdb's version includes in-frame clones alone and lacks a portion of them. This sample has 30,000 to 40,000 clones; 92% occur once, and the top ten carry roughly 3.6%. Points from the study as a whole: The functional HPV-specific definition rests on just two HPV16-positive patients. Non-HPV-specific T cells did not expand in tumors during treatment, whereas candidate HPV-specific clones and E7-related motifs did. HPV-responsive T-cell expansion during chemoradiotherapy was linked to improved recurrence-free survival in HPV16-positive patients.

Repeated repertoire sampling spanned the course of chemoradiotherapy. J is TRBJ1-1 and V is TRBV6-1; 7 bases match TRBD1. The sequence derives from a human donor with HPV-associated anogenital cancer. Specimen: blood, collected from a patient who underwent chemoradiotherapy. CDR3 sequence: CASSSGTAGVTEAFF. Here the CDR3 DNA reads TGTGCCAGCAGTTCTGGGACAGCGGGGGTCACTGAAGCTTTCTTT.